This entry features one T cell receptor beta chain sequence. The antigen is not known. Germline-derived CDR1 and CDR2 are ENHRY and SYGVKD. V was clipped by 4 bases and J by 5 bases, with 12 bases between them. The CDR3 consists of 14 residues. This specimen comes from a study of shared clonotypes between healthy human individuals. Study-level findings and limits: Sequencing depth was a factor that was expected to affect clonotype sharing among donors.

Each PCR replicate from the sorted subsets contained around 0.2 ug DNA, which is about 30,000 T cell genomes. The authors' processing: ImmunoSEQ only sent back junction sequences with no quality scores, so filtering was done differently. The assay was immunoSEQ multiplex PCR, and TCRdb's table has in-frame clones only and misses some. The V and J calls and clone size are taken from that table; D and trimming were inferred from the DNA. The repertoire holds roughly 640,000 clones, more than 95% seen once, with around 0.058% in the top ten. Sequenced input: naive CD4+ T cells sorted from blood. Sample subset: CD45RA+ positively selected. This chain uses TRBV10-3 with TRBJ2-1; D uncertain. The TCR comes from a woman aged 30 to 39 in good health. The CDR3 loop is CAISGRREDNEQFF. CDR3 sequence (DNA): TGTGCCATCAGTGGAAGGCGCGAAGACAATGAGCAGTTCTTC.